This is a list of T cell receptor beta chains from one sample in a study of chemoradiotherapy in HPV16-positive cancers. TCRdb's copy holds only in-frame clones and misses some; the assay was immunoSEQ multiplex PCR. The sample records 25,000 to 35,000 clones, approximately 88% being singletons. Sequenced here: blood, sampled from a patient who underwent chemoradiotherapy. The source is a human donor with HPV-associated anogenital cancer. CDR3s include the opening cysteine and the closing phenylalanine or tryptophan. The D gene is left open where the match is weak. The size field is filled for only some rows; it gives once, few, many or a size class.

CDR3nt: TGTGCCTGGACGAGGGACAGTAGCTACGAGCAGTACTTC; CDR3aa: CAWTRDSSYEQYF; d_gene: TRBD1; abundance: NA; j_gene: TRBJ2-7; v_gene: TRBV30
CDR3nt: TGCAGCGTTGAAGGGGGATTAGGCTACACCTTC; CDR3aa: CSVEGGLGYTF; d_gene: NA; abundance: once; j_gene: TRBJ1-2; v_gene: TRBV29-1
CDR3nt: TGTGCCAGCAGCTTAGCGGGAATGGCCTACGAGCAGTACTTC; CDR3aa: CASSLAGMAYEQYF; d_gene: NA; abundance: NA; j_gene: TRBJ2-7; v_gene: TRBV7-2
CDR3nt: TGTGCCAGTAGTATAGATATCAGGTTCAACACTGAAGCTTTCTTT; CDR3aa: CASSIDIRFNTEAFF; d_gene: NA; abundance: NA; j_gene: TRBJ1-1; v_gene: TRBV19
CDR3nt: TGTGCCAGCAGCCCTCAGGGCCTGCTCTACGAGCAGTACTTC; CDR3aa: CASSPQGLLYEQYF; d_gene: NA; abundance: NA; j_gene: TRBJ2-7; v_gene: TRBV7-9
CDR3nt: TGTGCCAGCAGCCCGTCCGGGGTGGGAGAGACCCAGTACTTC; CDR3aa: CASSPSGVGETQYF; d_gene: NA; abundance: NA; j_gene: TRBJ2-5; v_gene: TRBV7-9
CDR3nt: TGTGCCAGAAGCCTGGTGGGTAGCGGAGACTACGAGCAGTACTTC; CDR3aa: CARSLVGSGDYEQYF; d_gene: NA; abundance: once; j_gene: TRBJ2-7; v_gene: TRBV5-3
CDR3nt: TGCAGCGTCCGACAGGGGGGAAACTATGGCTACACCTTC; CDR3aa: CSVRQGGNYGYTF; d_gene: TRBD1; abundance: NA; j_gene: TRBJ1-2; v_gene: TRBV29-1
CDR3nt: TGTGCCAGCAGTCGGAGCGTGGGGATAGGGACAGATACGCAGTATTTT; CDR3aa: CASSRSVGIGTDTQYF; d_gene: NA; abundance: NA; j_gene: TRBJ2-3; v_gene: TRBV7-9
CDR3nt: TGTGCCAGCAGACGCTCCGGGACAGGGGACCAGCCCCAGCATTTT; CDR3aa: CASRRSGTGDQPQHF; d_gene: TRBD1; abundance: NA; j_gene: TRBJ1-5; v_gene: TRBV6-6
CDR3nt: TGTGCCAGCAGCTTACCCGTAAGTGACAGGTTATCCTACGAGCAGTACTTC; CDR3aa: CASSLPVSDRLSYEQYF; d_gene: NA; abundance: NA; j_gene: TRBJ2-7; v_gene: TRBV7-2
CDR3nt: TGTGCCAGCAGCGTAGTGCGAGCGGCGACAGATACGCAGTATTTT; CDR3aa: CASSVVRAATDTQYF; d_gene: NA; abundance: NA; j_gene: TRBJ2-3; v_gene: TRBV9
CDR3nt: TGTGCCAGCAGTTACTCGAATACGGGGAACACTGAAGCTTTCTTT; CDR3aa: CASSYSNTGNTEAFF; d_gene: NA; abundance: NA; j_gene: TRBJ1-1; v_gene: TRBV6-5
CDR3nt: TGTGCCAGCAGTCCGGGGGGGGTCGACAATCAGCCCCAGCATTTT; CDR3aa: CASSPGGVDNQPQHF; d_gene: NA; abundance: NA; j_gene: TRBJ1-5; v_gene: TRBV28
CDR3nt: TGTGCCAGCAGCCGCCCGGGCCATGAGCAGTTCTTC; CDR3aa: CASSRPGHEQFF; d_gene: NA; abundance: NA; j_gene: TRBJ2-1; v_gene: TRBV7-2
CDR3nt: TGTGCCAGCAGGAGGGGTCAGTATGGCTACACCTTC; CDR3aa: CASRRGQYGYTF; d_gene: NA; abundance: NA; j_gene: TRBJ1-2; v_gene: TRBV7-2
CDR3nt: TGTGCCAGCAGCTTTGCCAACTCTGGGGCCAACGTCCTGACTTTC; CDR3aa: CASSFANSGANVLTF; d_gene: NA; abundance: NA; j_gene: TRBJ2-6; v_gene: TRBV5-4
CDR3nt: TGTGCCAGCAGCTCTGACGTTCTTCGATTCTATGGCTACACCTTC; CDR3aa: CASSSDVLRFYGYTF; d_gene: NA; abundance: NA; j_gene: TRBJ1-2; v_gene: TRBV4-2
CDR3nt: TGTGCCACCAGCAGAGACCCGGGCTACGAGCAGTACTTC; CDR3aa: CATSRDPGYEQYF; d_gene: NA; abundance: NA; j_gene: TRBJ2-7; v_gene: TRBV15
CDR3nt: TGTGCCAGCAGCTTCCCGGGACAGCCCTATGGCTACACCTTC; CDR3aa: CASSFPGQPYGYTF; d_gene: TRBD1; abundance: NA; j_gene: TRBJ1-2; v_gene: TRBV11-2
CDR3nt: TGTGCCAGCAGCTCCGGGGGACTAGCGTTACAAGATACGCAGTATTTT; CDR3aa: CASSSGGLALQDTQYF; d_gene: TRBD2; abundance: NA; j_gene: TRBJ2-3; v_gene: TRBV7-9
CDR3nt: TGTGCCAGCAGCCCCCGTGGCGGGGGGGCTGCAGATACGCAGTATTTT; CDR3aa: CASSPRGGGAADTQYF; d_gene: TRBD2; abundance: NA; j_gene: TRBJ2-3; v_gene: TRBV7-3
CDR3nt: TGTGCCTGGGCCGAGCCCGGGACTAGCGAGGAAGATACGCAGTATTTT; CDR3aa: CAWAEPGTSEEDTQYF; d_gene: TRBD2; abundance: once; j_gene: TRBJ2-3; v_gene: TRBV30
CDR3nt: TGTGCCAGCAGTGTAAGGGGTTATAGCAATCAGCCCCAGCATTTT; CDR3aa: CASSVRGYSNQPQHF; d_gene: NA; abundance: once; j_gene: TRBJ1-5; v_gene: TRBV6-5
CDR3nt: TGCAGCGTTTTCGGGGGACTCTCTGGAAACACCATATATTTT; CDR3aa: CSVFGGLSGNTIYF; d_gene: NA; abundance: NA; j_gene: TRBJ1-3; v_gene: TRBV29-1
CDR3nt: TGTGCCAGCAGCTCGTCAACCTCGGGACGGAACGAGCAGTACTTC; CDR3aa: CASSSSTSGRNEQYF; d_gene: NA; abundance: NA; j_gene: TRBJ2-7; v_gene: TRBV7-9
CDR3nt: TGTGCCAGCAGCTCGGACCTTTACGAGCAGTACTTC; CDR3aa: CASSSDLYEQYF; d_gene: NA; abundance: NA; j_gene: TRBJ2-7; v_gene: TRBV5-4
CDR3nt: TGTGCCAGCAGCTTACGCGGCGGGGGGGCCCGCTACGAGCAGTACTTC; CDR3aa: CASSLRGGGARYEQYF; d_gene: TRBD2; abundance: NA; j_gene: TRBJ2-7; v_gene: TRBV7-8
CDR3nt: TGTGCCAGTAGTAGTAGCGGGAGGACCAATGAGCAGTTCTTC; CDR3aa: CASSSSGRTNEQFF; d_gene: TRBD2; abundance: NA; j_gene: TRBJ2-1; v_gene: TRBV19
CDR3nt: TGTGCCAGCAGCGCACAGGGGTTGAACACTGAAGCTTTCTTT; CDR3aa: CASSAQGLNTEAFF; d_gene: TRBD1; abundance: NA; j_gene: TRBJ1-1; v_gene: TRBV5-1
CDR3nt: TGTGCCAGCAGCTGGGGACCGCTCACCGGGGAGCTGTTTTTT; CDR3aa: CASSWGPLTGELFF; d_gene: NA; abundance: once; j_gene: TRBJ2-2; v_gene: TRBV11-2
CDR3nt: TGTGCCAGCAGCAAGGGACCCTACAATGAGCAGTTCTTC; CDR3aa: CASSKGPYNEQFF; d_gene: NA; abundance: NA; j_gene: TRBJ2-1; v_gene: TRBV6-5
CDR3nt: TGTGCCACCGACCCAGGGACGAACACTGAAGCTTTCTTT; CDR3aa: CATDPGTNTEAFF; d_gene: NA; abundance: NA; j_gene: TRBJ1-1; v_gene: TRBV19
CDR3nt: TGTGCCAGCAGCTTCGTCCAGCGAGATACGCAGTATTTT; CDR3aa: CASSFVQRDTQYF; d_gene: NA; abundance: NA; j_gene: TRBJ2-3; v_gene: TRBV7-2
CDR3nt: TGTGCCAGCAGCCCCAGCGGGAGGGCCGTGGGTGAGCAGTTCTTC; CDR3aa: CASSPSGRAVGEQFF; d_gene: TRBD2; abundance: NA; j_gene: TRBJ2-1; v_gene: TRBV28
CDR3nt: TGTGCCACCAGCAGAGATTCCTGGGGGTCTGGGGCCAACGTCCTGACTTTC; CDR3aa: CATSRDSWGSGANVLTF; d_gene: NA; abundance: once; j_gene: TRBJ2-6; v_gene: TRBV15
CDR3nt: TGTGCCACGACCGGGACACGGCCACTCTACGAGCAGTACTTC; CDR3aa: CATTGTRPLYEQYF; d_gene: NA; abundance: NA; j_gene: TRBJ2-7; v_gene: TRBV6-1
CDR3nt: TGTGCCAGCAGCTCCCGTGTAGGGAACACTGAAGCTTTCTTT; CDR3aa: CASSSRVGNTEAFF; d_gene: NA; abundance: NA; j_gene: TRBJ1-1; v_gene: TRBV11-2
CDR3nt: TGTGCCAGCTCACCCTTCCAAGCAGGGAGCGCAGGGAGCACTGAAGCTTTCTTT; CDR3aa: CASSPFQAGSAGSTEAFF; d_gene: NA; abundance: NA; j_gene: TRBJ1-1; v_gene: TRBV18
CDR3nt: TGTGCCAGTAGCCAGGGTACGCAGTATTTT; CDR3aa: CASSQGTQYF; d_gene: NA; abundance: NA; j_gene: TRBJ2-3; v_gene: TRBV19
CDR3nt: TGCGCCAGCAGCTTGGTCACAGGGGGTCGCGAGCAGTACTTC; CDR3aa: CASSLVTGGREQYF; d_gene: TRBD1; abundance: NA; j_gene: TRBJ2-7; v_gene: TRBV5-1
CDR3nt: TGTGCCAGCAGCGTAGGGGGAGGCGGAGGAAACACCATATATTTT; CDR3aa: CASSVGGGGGNTIYF; d_gene: NA; abundance: NA; j_gene: TRBJ1-3; v_gene: TRBV9
CDR3nt: TGTGCCAGCAGCTTACAAGGGGGCTCGGATACGCAGTATTTT; CDR3aa: CASSLQGGSDTQYF; d_gene: TRBD1; abundance: NA; j_gene: TRBJ2-3; v_gene: TRBV7-9
CDR3nt: TGTGCCAGCAGTGAGGCCAAGGGGTCCTACGAGCAGTACTTC; CDR3aa: CASSEAKGSYEQYF; d_gene: NA; abundance: NA; j_gene: TRBJ2-7; v_gene: TRBV6-1
CDR3nt: TGTGCCATCAGTGAGTCATGGGGAAGCACTGAAGCTTTCTTT; CDR3aa: CAISESWGSTEAFF; d_gene: NA; abundance: NA; j_gene: TRBJ1-1; v_gene: TRBV10-3
CDR3nt: TGTGCCAGCAGTGCGGGACACGAGCAGTACTTC; CDR3aa: CASSAGHEQYF; d_gene: NA; abundance: NA; j_gene: TRBJ2-7; v_gene: TRBV2